This TCR beta chain was recorded in a study of shared clonotypes between healthy human individuals. Trimming removed 10 bases at V and 3 bases at J, with 12 bases between. Germline V gene data show CDR1 as SEHNR and CDR2 as FQNEAQ (reference sequence). CDR3 length equals 13 residues. Using immunoSEQ multiplex PCR, the repertoire was profiled, and TCRdb retains in-frame clones only, with some absent. The table lists 1.4 million to 1.5 million clones, roughly 96% of them singletons. The rearrangement links TRBV7-9 to TRBJ2-2, with D tentatively TRBD2 (5 bases). The TCR sequence derives from a man under 40 in good health. The sequenced material came from naive CD4+ T cells sorted from blood. Subset denoted: CD45RA+ positively selected. This CDR3 is CAILEAHTGELFF. The CDR3 bases are TGTGCCATTCTGGAGGCCCACACCGGGGAGCTGTTTTTT.